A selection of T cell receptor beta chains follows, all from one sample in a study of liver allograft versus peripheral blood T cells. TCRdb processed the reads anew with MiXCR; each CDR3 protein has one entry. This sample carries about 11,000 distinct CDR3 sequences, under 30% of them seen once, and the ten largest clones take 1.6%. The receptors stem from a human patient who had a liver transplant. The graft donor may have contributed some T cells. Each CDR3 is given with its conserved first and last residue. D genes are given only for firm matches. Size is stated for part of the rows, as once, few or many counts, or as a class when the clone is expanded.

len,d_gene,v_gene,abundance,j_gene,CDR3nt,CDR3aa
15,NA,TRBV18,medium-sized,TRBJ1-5,TGTGCCAGCTCACCAATAGGAAATAGCAATCAGCCCCAGCATTTT,CASSPIGNSNQPQHF
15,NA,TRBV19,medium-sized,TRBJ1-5,TGTGCCAGTAGTAGCCTGGACAGCGGGAATCAGCCCCAGCATTTT,CASSSLDSGNQPQHF
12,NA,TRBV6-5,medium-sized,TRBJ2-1,TGTGCCAGCAGTACCACGGGCGGTGAGCAGTTCTTC,CASSTTGGEQFF
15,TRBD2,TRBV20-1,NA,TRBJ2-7,TGCAGTGCTAGAGATAGCGGGAGATACATCTACGAGCAGTACTTC,CSARDSGRYIYEQYF
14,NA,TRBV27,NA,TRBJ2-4,TGTGCCAGCAGTCCCACTTTGACAGTAAACATTCAGTACTTC,CASSPTLTVNIQYF
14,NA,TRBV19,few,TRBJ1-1,TGTGCCAGTAGTATGTCGGGTTTCCACACTGAAGCTTTCTTT,CASSMSGFHTEAFF
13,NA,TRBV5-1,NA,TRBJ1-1,TGCGCCAGCAGCCCGGACAGTAACACTGAAGCTTTCTTT,CASSPDSNTEAFF
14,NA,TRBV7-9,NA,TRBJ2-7,TGTGCCAGCAGCTTAGTTGGAGACTCCTACGAGCAGTACTTC,CASSLVGDSYEQYF
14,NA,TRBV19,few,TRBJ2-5,TGTGCCAGTAGTACAGACTGGTCGTCAGAGACCCAGTACTTC,CASSTDWSSETQYF
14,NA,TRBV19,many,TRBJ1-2,TGTGCCAGTAGTATAGGTCAGGGCTACTATGGCTACACCTTC,CASSIGQGYYGYTF
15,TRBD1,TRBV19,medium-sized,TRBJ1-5,TGTGCCAGTAGGGTACAGGGGGGGAGATTCCAGCCCCAGCATTTT,CASRVQGGRFQPQHF
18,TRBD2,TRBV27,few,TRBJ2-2,TGTGCCAGCAGAATGGAGTTCCCAGCGGGGGTTCGGACCGGGGAGCTGTTTTTT,CASRMEFPAGVRTGELFF
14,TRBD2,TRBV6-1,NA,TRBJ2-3,TGTGCCAGCAAAGCGGGAGTCGGAACAGATACGCAGTATTTT,CASKAGVGTDTQYF
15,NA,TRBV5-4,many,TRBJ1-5,TGTGCCAGCAGCATTCAGGGTAGTAGCAATCAGCCCCAGCATTTT,CASSIQGSSNQPQHF
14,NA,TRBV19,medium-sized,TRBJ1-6,TGTGCCAGTGGAGGCCTCGCGACTGGTTCACCCCTCCACTTT,CASGGLATGSPLHF